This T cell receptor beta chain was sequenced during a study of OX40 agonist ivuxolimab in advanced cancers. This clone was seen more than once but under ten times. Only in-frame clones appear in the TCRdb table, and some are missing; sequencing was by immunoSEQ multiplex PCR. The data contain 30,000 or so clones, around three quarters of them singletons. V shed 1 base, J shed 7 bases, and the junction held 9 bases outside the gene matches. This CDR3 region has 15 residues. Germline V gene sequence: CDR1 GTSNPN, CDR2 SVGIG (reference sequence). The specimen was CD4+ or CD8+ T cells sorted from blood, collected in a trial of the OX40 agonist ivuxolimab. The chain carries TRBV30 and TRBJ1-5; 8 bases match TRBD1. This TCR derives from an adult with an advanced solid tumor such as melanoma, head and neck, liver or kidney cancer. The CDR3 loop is CAWSAGQGAWQPQHF. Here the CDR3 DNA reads TGTGCCTGGAGTGCCGGCCAGGGGGCATGGCAGCCCCAGCATTTT.